These 15 T cell receptor beta chains originate from one sample sequenced in a study of graft-versus-host responses after intestinal transplantation. Only in-frame clones appear in the TCRdb table, and some are missing; sequencing was by immunoSEQ multiplex PCR. The sample contains 100,000 or so clones, approximately 90% of which appear only once. For these receptors, no antigen is known. The sequencing here drew on unstimulated CD4+ T cells sorted from spleen or lymph node cells, taken before intestinal transplant. These receptors were obtained from a human donor who received an intestinal transplant.

The rearrangement joins TRBV9 to TRBJ2-5; 9 bases are a match to TRBD1. This CDR3 is built from 15 residues. Unmatched junction bases numbered 6, after V lost 4 bases and J lost 2 bases. Germline V gene lookup returns CDR1 SGDLS and CDR2 YYNGEE. In DNA form, the CDR3 reads TGTGCCAGCAGCTACGGGACAGGGCTACAAGAGACCCAGTACTTC. This encodes CASSYGTGLQETQYF.

The chain recombines TRBV5-1 with TRBJ2-5, with TRBD1 matching 9 bases. The CDR3 spans 16 residues. The germline V gene encodes CDR1 SGHRS and CDR2 YFSETQ. The V gene end was trimmed by 4 bases and the J gene end by 5 bases; junction bases not matched to a gene: 12. DNA of the CDR3: TGCGCCAGCAGCCGACAGGGGGTGGAAGTGGGGGAGACCCAGTACTTC. The encoded protein is CASSRQGVEVGETQYF.

The chain links TRBV15 to TRBJ2-3, with 8 bases aligning to TRBD1. This CDR3 spans 16 amino acids. Germline V gene sequence: CDR1 LNHNV, CDR2 YYDKDF (reference sequence). V gave up 2 bases and J gave up 5 bases; unmatched junction bases: 9. The CDR3 sequence is CATSRSGTGGLDTQYF. Written as DNA, the CDR3 is TGTGCCACCAGCAGATCCGGGACAGGAGGTTTAGATACGCAGTATTTT.

The chain joins TRBV6-1 to TRBJ1-5; no firm D call. This CDR3 region has 14 residues. Trimming shortened V by 7 bases and J by 1 base, and 11 bases separated the two germline ends. Per the germline V gene, CDR1 is MNHNS and CDR2 is SASEGT. The CDR3 nucleotides are TGTGCCAGCACCCGGAGCGGGAGCAATCAGCCCCAGCATTTT. It is translated as CASTRSGSNQPQHF.

This clone was detected a few times. The chain is built from TRBV30 and TRBJ2-3; possibly TRBD1 for D (6 bases). Germline CDR1 reads GTSNPN; CDR2 reads SVGIG (reference sequence). CDR3 size: 14 residues. The germline V and J ends were trimmed by 5 bases and 2 bases, with 14 bases remaining between them. Here the CDR3 reads CAWLQGSNTDTQYF. DNA for the CDR3: TGTGCCTGGCTACAGGGCTCGAACACAGATACGCAGTATTTT.

The genes are TRBV11-3 and TRBJ2-3; the D gene is possibly TRBD2 (5 bases). This CDR3 is 15 amino acids long. The germline V gene encodes CDR1 SGHNT and CDR2 YENEEA. V gave up 5 bases and J gave up 0 bases, with 12 bases separating them. In nucleotides, the CDR3 is TGTGCCAGCAGCATCAGCGGAGCAAGCACAGATACGCAGTATTTT. This encodes CASSISGASTDTQYF.

V usage is TRBV4-1 and J usage is TRBJ1-5, with D possibly being TRBD1 (5 bases). Per the germline V gene, CDR1 is MGHRA and CDR2 is YSYEKL. This CDR3 has 16 residues. V lost 0 bases, J lost 6 bases, and 15 bases lay in between. This CDR3 is CASSQDGGVSRQPQHF. CDR3 DNA: TGCGCCAGCAGCCAAGATGGGGGGGTCTCACGTCAGCCCCAGCATTTT.

The V and J genes are TRBV2 and TRBJ1-1, with D perhaps matching TRBD1 (5 bases). The germline gives CDR1 SNHLY, CDR2 FYNNEI. This CDR3 has 13 residues. Trimming cost V 6 bases and J 1 base, with 9 bases left between them. The CDR3 nucleotides are TGTGCCAGCAGGGCAGGGTGGAACACTGAAGCTTTCTTT. This codes for CASRAGWNTEAFF. Full variable domain (remainder filled in from reference TRBV2 and TRBJ1-1): EPEVTQTPSHQVTQMGQEVILRCVPISNHLYFYWYRQILGQKVEFLVSFYNNEISEKSEIFDDQFSVERPDGSNFTLKIRSTKLEDSAMYFCASRAGWNTEAFFGQGTRLTVV.

This clone has a single count. The J gene is TRBJ1-1, the V gene TRBV5-1; 7 positions agree with TRBD1. Germline V gives CDR1 SGHRS, CDR2 YFSETQ. This CDR3 has 15 amino acids. The V gene end was trimmed by 0 bases and the J gene end by 3 bases; junction bases not matched to a gene: 5. The CDR3: CASSLGRGWYTEAFF. In DNA, the CDR3 is TGCGCCAGCAGCTTGGGCAGGGGGTGGTACACTGAAGCTTTCTTT.

V gene TRBV11-3 combines with J gene TRBJ2-7, with D possibly TRBD2 on 6 matching bases. The CDR3 covers 15 residues. V was clipped by 1 base and J by 7 bases, with 17 bases between them. CDR1 and CDR2 from the germline V gene are SGHNT and YENEEA. The CDR3 DNA reads as TGTGCCAGCAGCTTAGGATCCGATCGCGGGGTGGAGCAGTACTTC. Its translation: CASSLGSDRGVEQYF.

V and J are TRBV7-9 and TRBJ2-2; 9 bases are a match to TRBD2. The germline V gene has CDR1 SEHNR and CDR2 FQNEAQ (reference sequence). The junction had 13 bases not matched to a gene; V was cut back by 8 bases and J by 6 bases. This CDR3 contains 16 residues. CDR3 nucleotides: TGTGCCAGCCACGAGGGTGCGGGAGGGCCTTCCGGGGAGCTGTTTTTT. Translated, it gives CASHEGAGGPSGELFF.

This rearrangement joins TRBV30 to TRBJ2-5; 10 bases align to TRBD2. CDR1 is GTSNPN, CDR2 SVGIG, per germline (reference sequence). This CDR3 is 15 amino acids long. Germline trimming cut 5 bases from V and 5 bases from J; bases unmatched to any gene: 11. CDR3 DNA sequence: TGTGCCTGGGACAAAGTAGCGGGAGGTGGCGAGACCCAGTACTTC. It is translated as CAWDKVAGGGETQYF.

The V call is TRBV5-1, the J call TRBJ2-2, with D maybe TRBD2 (6 bases). Germline V gene data show CDR1 as SGHRS and CDR2 as YFSETQ. CDR3 length equals 15 residues. V lost 4 bases, J lost 4 bases, and 14 bases lay in between. CDR3 residues: CASSPQGGPTGELFF. DNA of the CDR3: TGCGCCAGCAGCCCACAAGGAGGGCCCACCGGGGAGCTGTTTTTT.

The chain carries TRBV30 and TRBJ2-3, with TRBD2 matching over 7 bases. Germline V gene data show CDR1 as GTSNPN and CDR2 as SVGIG (reference sequence). The CDR3 has 14 amino acids. V lost 3 bases, J lost 3 bases, and 6 bases stayed unmatched. In DNA, the CDR3 is TGTGCCTGGAGACCGACTAGCAGGACAGATACGCAGTATTTT. Encoded protein: CAWRPTSRTDTQYF.

V usage is TRBV5-1 and J usage is TRBJ2-5, with D perhaps TRBD1 (7 bases). CDR1 SGHRS and CDR2 YFSETQ come from the germline V gene. The length of the CDR3 is 18 residues. The V and J ends lost 4 bases and 2 bases respectively, with 24 bases between them. In nucleotides, the CDR3 is TGCGCCAGCAGCATCGGGTCGACAGGGTCGGGGACTCAAGAGACCCAGTACTTC. It yields the protein CASSIGSTGSGTQETQYF.